This T cell receptor beta chain was retrieved from a study of blood T cell repertoires in COVID-19. Overall study context: Samples of COVID-19 (acute and convalescent) were obtained from the United States, Italy and Spain.

Germline trimming cut 4 bases from V and 7 bases from J; bases unmatched to any gene: 10. Germline V lookup: CDR1 SGHAT, CDR2 FQNNGV. The CDR3 has 15 amino acids. Clones were read by immunoSEQ multiplex PCR, and TCRdb kept only the in-frame ones, dropping some. Of approximately 200,000 clones in the sample, roughly 85% were seen once. This clonotype was obtained from a woman aged 30 to 39 with acute or convalescent COVID-19. The chain has TRBV11-2 and TRBJ1-1, with 9 nucleotides matching TRBD1. The sequenced material came from peripheral blood. In DNA form, the CDR3 reads TGTGCCAGCAGCTCCCTGACAGGGGGAAGTGGTGAAGCTTTCTTT. Translation: CASSSLTGGSGEAFF.